This T cell receptor (beta chain) is drawn from a study of beta chain features in type 1 diabetes. The entirety of the isolated RNA underwent reverse transcription, so expressed TCRB transcripts were sequenced. Naive, central memory and regulatory T cell samples produced a mean of approximately 4 million reads. Profiling relied on immunoSEQ multiplex PCR, and the TCRdb table lists in-frame clones only, not all of them. The sample records around 600,000 clones, around 12% being singletons. The study, taken as a whole, reports: Within patients, naive, central memory and Treg TCRB repertoires seemed more similar than within healthy donors. TCRB CDR3s from Type 1 diabetes patients were moderately but significantly shorter in all four CD4+ subsets.

This clone showed up just a few times. Its antigen remains unidentified. The sequence was collected from a man younger than 40 with type 1 diabetes. The sequenced sample was naive CD4+ T cells from blood.

This CDR3 reads CAPPEPTGANVLTF. The CDR3 region has the DNA TGTGCCCCTCCCGAGCCTACTGGGGCCAACGTCCTGACTTTC. The rearrangement uses TRBV6-6 and TRBJ2-6; no firm D call. V was cut by 11 bases and J by 2 bases, with 13 bases left in between. There are 14 residues in the CDR3. Germline V gene lookup returns CDR1 MNHNY and CDR2 SVGAGI (reference sequence).